This T cell receptor beta chain was sequenced for a study of T-cell reconstitution after alpha-beta-depleted transplantation in children. This clonotype is categorized as medium-sized (0.01 to 0.1%). Antigen: not known. A TCRbeta library incorporating unique molecular identifiers was prepared. In TCRdb, the PCR reads were re-called with MiXCR into one record per CDR3 protein. The table records around 60,000 distinct CDR3 sequences, roughly 45% of them present only once. Overall study findings and caveats: Alpha-beta T cells present about two months after transplant were reported to originate from several hundred expanded graft clones. T-cell numbers and diversity, one year after transplant, stemmed largely from T cells that were newly produced. High day-60 TCRbeta diversity in some patients came from surviving recipient T cells and thymic progenitors.

This CDR3 is built from 13 residues. Trimming took off 1 base at V and 3 bases at J, with 6 bases between the two ends. CDR1 SEHNR and CDR2 FQNEAQ come from the germline V gene (reference sequence). The sample consisted of PBMCs, mostly from graft donor cells, taken 360 days after TCRalphabeta/CD19-depleted stem cell transplant. The gene calls are TRBV7-9 and TRBJ1-1; D not certain. This TCR was recovered from a male patient younger than 18 who had a stem cell transplant for acute lymphoblastic leukemia, so the T cells may come from the graft donor. CDR3 region: CASSLDGHTEAFF. CDR3 coding DNA: TGTGCCAGCAGCTTAGATGGTCACACTGAAGCTTTCTTT.